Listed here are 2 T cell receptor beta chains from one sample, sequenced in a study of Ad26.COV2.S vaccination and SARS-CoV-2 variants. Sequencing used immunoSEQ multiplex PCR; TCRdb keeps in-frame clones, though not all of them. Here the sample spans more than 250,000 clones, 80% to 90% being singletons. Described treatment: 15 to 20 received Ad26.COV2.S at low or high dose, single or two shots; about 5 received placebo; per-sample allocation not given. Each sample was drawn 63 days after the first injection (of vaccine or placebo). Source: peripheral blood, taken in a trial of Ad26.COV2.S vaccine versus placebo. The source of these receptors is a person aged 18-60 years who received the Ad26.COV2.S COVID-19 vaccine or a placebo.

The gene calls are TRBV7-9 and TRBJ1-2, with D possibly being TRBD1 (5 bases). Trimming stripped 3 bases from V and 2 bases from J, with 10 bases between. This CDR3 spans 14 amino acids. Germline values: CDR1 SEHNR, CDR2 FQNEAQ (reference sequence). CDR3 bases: TGTGCCAGCAGCTTCCTGCGGGGGAACTATGGCTACACCTTC. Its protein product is CASSFLRGNYGYTF.

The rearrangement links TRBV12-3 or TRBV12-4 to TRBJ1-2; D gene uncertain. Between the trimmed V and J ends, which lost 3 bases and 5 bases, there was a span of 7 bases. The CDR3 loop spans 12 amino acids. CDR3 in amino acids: CASSLQTYGYTF. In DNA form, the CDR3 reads TGTGCCAGCAGTTTGCAGACTTATGGCTACACCTTC.